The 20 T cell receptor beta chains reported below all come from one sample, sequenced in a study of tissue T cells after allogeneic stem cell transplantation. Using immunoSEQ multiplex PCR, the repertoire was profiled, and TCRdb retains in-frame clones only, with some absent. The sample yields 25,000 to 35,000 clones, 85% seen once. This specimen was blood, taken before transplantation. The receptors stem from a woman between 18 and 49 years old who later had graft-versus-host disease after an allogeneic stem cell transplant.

The CDR3 loop reads CASSILPGQTTYNEQFF. The CDR3 DNA sequence: TGTGCCAGTAGTATATTACCGGGACAGACCACCTACAATGAGCAGTTCTTC. The chain is built from TRBV19 and TRBJ2-1; 7 positions agree with TRBD1. CDR3 length equals 17 residues. CDR1 LNHDA and CDR2 SQIVND come from the germline V gene (reference sequence). Losses at the gene ends were 2 bases for V and 2 bases for J; bases not matched to a gene: 9.

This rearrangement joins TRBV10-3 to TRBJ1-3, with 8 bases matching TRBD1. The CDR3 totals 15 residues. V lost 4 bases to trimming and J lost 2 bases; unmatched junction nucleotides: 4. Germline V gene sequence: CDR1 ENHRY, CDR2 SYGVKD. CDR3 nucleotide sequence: TGTGCCATCAGTGGACAGGGGAATGCTGGAAACACCATATATTTT. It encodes CAISGQGNAGNTIYF.

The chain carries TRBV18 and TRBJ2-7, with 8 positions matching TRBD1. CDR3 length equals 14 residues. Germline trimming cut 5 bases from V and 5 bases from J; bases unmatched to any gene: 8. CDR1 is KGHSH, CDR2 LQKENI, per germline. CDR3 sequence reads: CASSAGQEFHEQYF. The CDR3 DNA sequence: TGTGCCAGCTCAGCGGGACAGGAGTTCCACGAGCAGTACTTC. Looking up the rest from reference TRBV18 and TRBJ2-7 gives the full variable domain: NAGVMQNPRHLVRRRGQEARLRCSPMKGHSHVYWYRQLPEEGLKFMVYLQKENIIDESGMPKERFSAEFPKEGPSILRIQQVVRGDSAAYFCASSAGQEFHEQYFGPGTRLTVT.

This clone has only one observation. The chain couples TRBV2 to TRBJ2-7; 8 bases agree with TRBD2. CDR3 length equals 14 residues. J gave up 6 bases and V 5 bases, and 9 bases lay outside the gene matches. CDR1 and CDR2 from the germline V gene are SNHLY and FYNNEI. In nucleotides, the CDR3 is TGTGCCAGCAGTCTCGAGACTAGCGCCGTCGAGCAGTACTTC. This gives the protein CASSLETSAVEQYF.

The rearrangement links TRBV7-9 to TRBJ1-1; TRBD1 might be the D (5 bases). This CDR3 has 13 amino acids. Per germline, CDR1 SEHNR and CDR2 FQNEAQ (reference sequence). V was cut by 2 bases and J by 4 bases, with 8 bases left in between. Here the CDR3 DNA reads TGTGCCAGCAGCTTACAGGGAGGCACTGAAGCTTTCTTT. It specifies CASSLQGGTEAFF.

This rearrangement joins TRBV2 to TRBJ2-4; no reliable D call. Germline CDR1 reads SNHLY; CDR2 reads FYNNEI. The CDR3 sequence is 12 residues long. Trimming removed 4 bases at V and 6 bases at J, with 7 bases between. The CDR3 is CASSGLGNIQYF. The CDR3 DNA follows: TGTGCCAGCAGTGGGTTAGGAAACATTCAGTACTTC.

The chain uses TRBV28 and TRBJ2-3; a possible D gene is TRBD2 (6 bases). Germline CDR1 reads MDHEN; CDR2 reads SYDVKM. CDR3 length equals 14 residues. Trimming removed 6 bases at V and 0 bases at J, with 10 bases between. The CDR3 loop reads CASRLGTSTDTQYF. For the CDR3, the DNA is TGTGCCAGCAGGCTAGGGACTAGCACAGATACGCAGTATTTT.

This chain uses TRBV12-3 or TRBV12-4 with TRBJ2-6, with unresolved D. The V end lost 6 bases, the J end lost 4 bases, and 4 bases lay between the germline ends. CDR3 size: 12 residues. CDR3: CASRGGANVLTF. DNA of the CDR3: TGTGCCAGCAGGGGAGGGGCCAACGTCCTGACTTTC.

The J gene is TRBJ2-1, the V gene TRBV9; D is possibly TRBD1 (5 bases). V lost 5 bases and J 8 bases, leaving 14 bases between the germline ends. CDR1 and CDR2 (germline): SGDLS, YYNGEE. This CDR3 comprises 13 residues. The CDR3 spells CASSASGKHEQFF. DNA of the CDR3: TGTGCCAGCAGTGCCTCAGGGAAACATGAGCAGTTCTTC.

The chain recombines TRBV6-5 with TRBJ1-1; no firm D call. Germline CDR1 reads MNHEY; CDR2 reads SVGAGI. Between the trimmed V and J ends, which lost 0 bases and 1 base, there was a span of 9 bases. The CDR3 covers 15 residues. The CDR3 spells CASSYSPRPNTEAFF. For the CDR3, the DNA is TGTGCCAGCAGTTACTCTCCAAGGCCGAACACTGAAGCTTTCTTT.

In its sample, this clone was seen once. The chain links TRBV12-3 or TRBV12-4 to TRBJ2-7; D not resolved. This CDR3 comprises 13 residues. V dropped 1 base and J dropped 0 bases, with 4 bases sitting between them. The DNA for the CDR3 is TGTGCCAGCAGTTTAGGTACCTCCTACGAGCAGTACTTC. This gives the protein CASSLGTSYEQYF.

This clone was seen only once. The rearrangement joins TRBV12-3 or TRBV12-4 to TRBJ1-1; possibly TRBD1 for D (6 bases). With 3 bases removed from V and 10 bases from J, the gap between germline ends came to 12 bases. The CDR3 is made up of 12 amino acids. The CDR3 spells CASSLQGRIAFF. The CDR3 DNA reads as TGTGCCAGCAGTTTGCAGGGGCGAATAGCTTTCTTT.

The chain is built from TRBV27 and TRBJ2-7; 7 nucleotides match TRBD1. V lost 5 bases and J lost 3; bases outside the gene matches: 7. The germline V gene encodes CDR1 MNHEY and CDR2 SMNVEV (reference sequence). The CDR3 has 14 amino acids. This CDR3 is CASSKTGYGYEQYF. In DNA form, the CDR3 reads TGTGCCAGCAGTAAGACAGGGTACGGCTACGAGCAGTACTTC.

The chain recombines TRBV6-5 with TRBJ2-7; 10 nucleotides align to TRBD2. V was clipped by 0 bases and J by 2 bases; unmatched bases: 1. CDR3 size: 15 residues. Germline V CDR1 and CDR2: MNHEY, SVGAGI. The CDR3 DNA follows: TGTGCCAGCAGTTACTCGACTAGCGGGCCCTACGAGCAGTACTTC. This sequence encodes CASSYSTSGPYEQYF.

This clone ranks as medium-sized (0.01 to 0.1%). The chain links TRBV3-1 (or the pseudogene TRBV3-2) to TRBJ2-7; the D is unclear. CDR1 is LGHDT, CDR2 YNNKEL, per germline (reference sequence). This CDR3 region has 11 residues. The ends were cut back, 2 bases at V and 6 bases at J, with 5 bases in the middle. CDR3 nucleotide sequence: TGTGCCAGCAGCCAATCAAGCGAGCAGTACTTC. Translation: CASSQSSEQYF.

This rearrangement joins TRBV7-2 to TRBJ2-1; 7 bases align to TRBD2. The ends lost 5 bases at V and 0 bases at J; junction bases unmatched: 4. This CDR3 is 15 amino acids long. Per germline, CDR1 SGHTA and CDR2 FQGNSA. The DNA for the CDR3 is TGTGCCAGCAGCCAAAGCGGGGCCTCCTACAATGAGCAGTTCTTC. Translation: CASSQSGASYNEQFF.

CDR3 in amino acids: CASSSAAYNSPLHF. The CDR3 region has the DNA TGCGCCAGCAGCTCGGCAGCCTATAATTCACCCCTCCACTTT. The chain carries TRBV5-1 and TRBJ1-6; unclear D gene. Per the germline V gene, CDR1 is SGHRS and CDR2 is YFSETQ. V was shortened by 3 bases and J by 2 bases, with 6 bases between the two germline ends. The CDR3 is 14 amino acids.

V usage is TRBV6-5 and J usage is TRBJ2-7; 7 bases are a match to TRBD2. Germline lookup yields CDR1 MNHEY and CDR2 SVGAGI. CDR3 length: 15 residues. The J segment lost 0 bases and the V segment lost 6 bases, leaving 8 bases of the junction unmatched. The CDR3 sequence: CASSSYGRSSYEQYF. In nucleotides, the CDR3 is TGTGCCAGCAGCTCATACGGGAGGAGCTCCTACGAGCAGTACTTC.

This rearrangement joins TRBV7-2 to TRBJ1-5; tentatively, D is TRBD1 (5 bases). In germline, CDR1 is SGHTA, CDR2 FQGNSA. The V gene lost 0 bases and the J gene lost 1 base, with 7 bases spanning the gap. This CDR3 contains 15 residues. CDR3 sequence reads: CASSLAGQSNQPQHF. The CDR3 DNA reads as TGTGCCAGCAGCTTAGCCGGACAAAGCAATCAGCCCCAGCATTTT.

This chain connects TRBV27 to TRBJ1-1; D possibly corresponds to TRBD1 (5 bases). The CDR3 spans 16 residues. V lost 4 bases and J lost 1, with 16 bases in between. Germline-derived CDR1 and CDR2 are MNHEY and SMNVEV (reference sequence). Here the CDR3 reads CASSSRGGGENTEAFF. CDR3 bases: TGTGCCAGCAGTTCCCGCGGGGGAGGAGAGAACACTGAAGCTTTCTTT.